This T cell receptor (beta chain) was recovered during a study of blood T cell repertoires in COVID-19. As for the study in general: Sites across the United States, Italy and Spain contributed samples from acute and convalescent COVID-19. PBMCs, B-cell-depleted T cells, or T cells were the source of the cDNA or gDNA that made up the material.

Under the authors' procedure: Reference gene primer amplification yielded estimated nucleated cell counts. The table came from immunoSEQ multiplex PCR; TCRdb's copy has only in-frame clones and leaves some out. That table furnishes V, J and clone size, whereas the DNA furnished D and trimming. Of over 200,000 clones detected, around 82% appear once; the ten largest clones hold approximately 5.9%. Germline V gene data show CDR1 as MDHEN and CDR2 as SYDVKM. V dropped 7 bases and J dropped 2 bases, with 11 bases sitting between them. This CDR3 has 14 residues. The sequenced sample consisted of peripheral blood. V gene TRBV28 combines with J gene TRBJ2-2; D gene uncertain. The clonotype originates from a man aged 80 or over with acute or convalescent COVID-19. The CDR3: CASTAVINTGELFF. The CDR3 nucleotides are TGTGCCAGCACCGCGGTTATAAACACCGGGGAGCTGTTTTTT.